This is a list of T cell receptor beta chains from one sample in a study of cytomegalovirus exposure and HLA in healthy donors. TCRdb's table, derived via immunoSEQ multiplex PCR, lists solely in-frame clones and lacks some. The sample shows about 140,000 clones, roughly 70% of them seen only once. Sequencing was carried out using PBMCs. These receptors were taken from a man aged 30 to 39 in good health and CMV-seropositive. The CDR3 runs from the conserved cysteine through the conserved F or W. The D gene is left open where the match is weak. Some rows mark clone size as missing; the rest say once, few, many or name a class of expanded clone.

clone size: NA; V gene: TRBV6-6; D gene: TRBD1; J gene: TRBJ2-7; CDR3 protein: CASTQGVRFYEQYF; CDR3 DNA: TGTGCCAGCACACAGGGGGTGAGATTCTACGAGCAGTACTTC
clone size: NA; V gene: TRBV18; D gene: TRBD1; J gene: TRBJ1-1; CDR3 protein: CASSPPGRGRANTEAFF; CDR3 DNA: TGTGCCAGCTCACCACCGGGCAGGGGGAGAGCAAACACTGAAGCTTTCTTT
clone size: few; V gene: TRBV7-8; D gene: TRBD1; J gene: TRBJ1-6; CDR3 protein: CASSLMTGDTYNSPLHF; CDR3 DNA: TGTGCCAGCAGCTTAATGACAGGGGACACCTATAATTCACCCCTCCACTTT
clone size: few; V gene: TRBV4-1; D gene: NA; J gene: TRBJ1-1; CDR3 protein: CASSLFIGGEATEAFF; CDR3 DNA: TGCGCCAGCAGCCTGTTCATTGGCGGGGAGGCCACTGAAGCTTTCTTT
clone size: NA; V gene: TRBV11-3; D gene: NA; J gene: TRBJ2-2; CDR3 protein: CASSSSLQGRNTGELFF; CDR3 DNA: TGTGCCAGCAGCTCGTCGCTTCAGGGGCGGAACACCGGGGAGCTGTTTTTT
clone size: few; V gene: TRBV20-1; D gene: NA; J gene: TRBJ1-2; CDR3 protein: CSARTGGYTF; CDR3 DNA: TGCAGTGCTAGGACCGGGGGCTACACCTTC
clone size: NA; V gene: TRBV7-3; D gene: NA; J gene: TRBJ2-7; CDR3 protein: CASSLRGDASYEQYF; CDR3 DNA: TGTGCCAGCAGCTTAAGAGGAGACGCCTCCTACGAGCAGTACTTC
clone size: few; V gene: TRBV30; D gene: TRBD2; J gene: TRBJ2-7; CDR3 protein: CAWTLTSGSYEQYF; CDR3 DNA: TGTGCCTGGACCCTTACTAGCGGGAGCTACGAGCAGTACTTC
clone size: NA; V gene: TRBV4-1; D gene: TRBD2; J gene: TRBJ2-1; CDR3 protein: CASSQDTSVEQFF; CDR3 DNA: TGCGCCAGCAGCCAGGACACTAGCGTCGAGCAGTTCTTC
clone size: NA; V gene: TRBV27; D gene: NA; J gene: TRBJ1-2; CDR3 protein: CASSFTVRNSYGYTF; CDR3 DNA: TGTGCCAGCAGTTTTACTGTCAGGAATTCCTATGGCTACACCTTC
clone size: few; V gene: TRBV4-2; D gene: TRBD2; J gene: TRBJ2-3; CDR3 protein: CASSEAGGWTDTQYF; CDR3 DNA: TGTGCCAGCAGTGAAGCGGGAGGGTGGACAGATACGCAGTATTTT
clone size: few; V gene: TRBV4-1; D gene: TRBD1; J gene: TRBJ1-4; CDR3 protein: CASSQDEDRVNEKLFF; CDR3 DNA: TGCGCCAGCAGCCAAGATGAGGACAGGGTAAATGAAAAACTGTTTTTT
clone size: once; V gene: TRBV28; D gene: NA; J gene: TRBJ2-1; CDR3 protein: CASSRLYLTSYNEQFF; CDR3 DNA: TGTGCCAGCAGCCGCCTCTACCTCACTTCATACAATGAGCAGTTCTTC
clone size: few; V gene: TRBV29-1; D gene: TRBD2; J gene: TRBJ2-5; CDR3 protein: CSVSPGLGQKETQYF; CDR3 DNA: TGCAGCGTTTCGCCGGGACTAGGGCAAAAAGAGACCCAGTACTTC
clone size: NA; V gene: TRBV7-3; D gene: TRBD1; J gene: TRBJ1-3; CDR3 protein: CASSPGQGASGNTIYF; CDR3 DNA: TGTGCCAGCAGTCCGGGACAGGGGGCATCTGGAAACACCATATATTTT
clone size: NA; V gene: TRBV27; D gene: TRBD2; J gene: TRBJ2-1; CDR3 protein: CASWPPGTSTYNEQFF; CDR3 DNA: TGTGCCAGCTGGCCACCCGGGACTAGCACCTACAATGAGCAGTTCTTC
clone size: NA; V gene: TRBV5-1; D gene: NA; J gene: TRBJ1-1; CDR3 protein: CASSPKSVVWVGGDEAFF; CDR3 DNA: TGCGCCAGCAGCCCCAAATCCGTGGTTTGGGTCGGAGGAGATGAAGCTTTCTTT
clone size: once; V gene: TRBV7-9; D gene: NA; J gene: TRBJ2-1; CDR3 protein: CASSLVAEVFYNEQFF; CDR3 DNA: TGTGCCAGCAGCTTAGTAGCCGAAGTGTTCTACAATGAGCAGTTCTTC
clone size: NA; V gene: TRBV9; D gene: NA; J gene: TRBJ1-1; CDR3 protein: CASSARRNTGDEASF; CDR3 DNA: TGTGCCAGCAGCGCCCGCCGGAATACCGGAGATGAAGCTTCCTTT
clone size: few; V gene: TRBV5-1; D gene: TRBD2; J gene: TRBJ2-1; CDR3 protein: CASSPSGSGTREQFF; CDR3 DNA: TGCGCCAGCAGCCCTAGCGGGAGTGGTACCCGGGAGCAGTTCTTC
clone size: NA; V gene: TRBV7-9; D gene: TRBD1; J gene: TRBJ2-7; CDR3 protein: CSSSLQGAYEQYF; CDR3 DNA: TGTTCCAGCAGCTTGCAGGGGGCATACGAGCAGTACTTC
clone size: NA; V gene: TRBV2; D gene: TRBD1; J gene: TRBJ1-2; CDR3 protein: CASSDPGQGNYGYTF; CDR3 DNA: TGTGCCAGCAGTGACCCGGGACAGGGAAACTATGGCTACACCTTC
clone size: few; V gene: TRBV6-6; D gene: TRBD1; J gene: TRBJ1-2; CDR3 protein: CASSGQGLGDGYTF; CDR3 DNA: TGTGCCAGCAGTGGACAGGGGTTGGGCGATGGCTACACCTTC
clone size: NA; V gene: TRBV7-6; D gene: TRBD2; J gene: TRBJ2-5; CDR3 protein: CASSLARLAGAGETQYF; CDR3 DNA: TGTGCCAGCAGCTTAGCGCGTCTAGCGGGAGCGGGAGAGACCCAGTACTTC
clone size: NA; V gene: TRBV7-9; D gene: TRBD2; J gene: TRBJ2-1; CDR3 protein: CASSSPNVWIAGGGIEQFF; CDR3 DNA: TGTGCCAGCAGCTCTCCTAATGTTTGGATAGCGGGAGGGGGGATTGAGCAGTTCTTC
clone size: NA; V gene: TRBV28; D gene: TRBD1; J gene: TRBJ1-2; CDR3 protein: CASSTGARNYGYTF; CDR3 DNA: TGTGCCAGCAGCACAGGGGCCCGTAACTATGGCTACACCTTC
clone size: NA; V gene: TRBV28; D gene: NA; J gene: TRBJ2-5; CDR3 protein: CASHAGHQETQYF; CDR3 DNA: TGTGCCAGTCACGCGGGACACCAAGAGACCCAGTACTTC
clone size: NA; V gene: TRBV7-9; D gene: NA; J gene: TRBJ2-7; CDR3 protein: CASSLTSPEQYF; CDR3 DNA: TGTGCCAGCAGCCTGACTAGTCCCGAGCAGTACTTC
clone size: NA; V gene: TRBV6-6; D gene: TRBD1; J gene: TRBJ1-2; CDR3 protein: CASSSFTGERYGYTF; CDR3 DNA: TGTGCCAGCAGTTCTTTTACAGGGGAACGCTATGGCTACACCTTC
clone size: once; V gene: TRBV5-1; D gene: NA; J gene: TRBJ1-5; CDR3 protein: CASSGGESNQPQHF; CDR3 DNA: TGCGCCAGCAGCGGAGGGGAGAGCAATCAGCCCCAGCATTTT
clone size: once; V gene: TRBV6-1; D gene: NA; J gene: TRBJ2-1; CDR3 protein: CASMKRIVGNNEQFF; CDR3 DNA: TGTGCCAGCATGAAGCGGATAGTTGGGAACAATGAGCAGTTCTTC
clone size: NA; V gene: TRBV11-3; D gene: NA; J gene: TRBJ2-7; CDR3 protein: CASSPGAYEQYF; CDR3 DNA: TGTGCCAGCAGCCCAGGGGCCTACGAGCAGTACTTC